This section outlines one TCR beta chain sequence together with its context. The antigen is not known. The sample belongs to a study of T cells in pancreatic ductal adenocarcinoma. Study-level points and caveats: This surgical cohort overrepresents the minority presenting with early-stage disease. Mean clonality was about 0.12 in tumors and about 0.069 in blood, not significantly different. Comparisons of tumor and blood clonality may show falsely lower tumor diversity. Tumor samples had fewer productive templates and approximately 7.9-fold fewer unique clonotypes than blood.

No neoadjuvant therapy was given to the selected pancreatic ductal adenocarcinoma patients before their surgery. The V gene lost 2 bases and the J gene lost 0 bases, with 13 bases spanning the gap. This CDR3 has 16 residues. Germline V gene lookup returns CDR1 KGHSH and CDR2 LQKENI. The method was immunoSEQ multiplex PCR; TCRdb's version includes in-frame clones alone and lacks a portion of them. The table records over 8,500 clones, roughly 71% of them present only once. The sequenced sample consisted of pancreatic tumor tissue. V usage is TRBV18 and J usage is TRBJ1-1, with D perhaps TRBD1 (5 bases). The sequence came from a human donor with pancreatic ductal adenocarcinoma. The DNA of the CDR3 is TGTGCCAGCTCACCATCGGGCGGCAGGGTGAACACTGAAGCTTTCTTT. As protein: CASSPSGGRVNTEAFF.